Included here is one T cell receptor (beta chain) sequence, with context. The sample originates from a study of blood T cell repertoires in COVID-19. Study in general: From the United States, Italy and Spain came samples of acute and convalescent COVID-19. In each case, the material was cDNA or gDNA derived from T cells, B-cell-depleted T cells, or PBMCs.

V lost 5 bases and J lost 3; bases outside the gene matches: 11. The CDR3 runs 16 residues. CDR1 and CDR2 (germline): SGHTA, FQGNSA. The authors' processing: How many nucleated cells were present was estimated from reference gene primer amplification. Produced via immunoSEQ multiplex PCR; TCRdb's table is partial and in-frame only. Clone size and the V and J calls come from that table; the DNA yielded D and trimming. The table lists over 110,000 clones, about nine tenths of them singletons. The sequencing input was peripheral blood. The chain couples TRBV7-2 to TRBJ2-3; TRBD2 agrees at 7 bases. The receptor comes from a human donor in a cohort sampled during active COVID-19. The CDR3 loop reads CASSALFGGVTDTQYF. The CDR3 coding sequence is TGTGCCAGCAGCGCCTTGTTTGGGGGGGTTACAGATACGCAGTATTTT.